This section outlines one TCR beta chain sequence together with its context. Its antigen specificity is not known. Within one base of it there is no much larger clone, and no base qualities were kept. These data originate in a study of chemoradiotherapy in HPV16-positive cancers (dated by TCRdb to between 2022 and 2023). Looking at the study overall: Candidate HPV-specific T-cell clones and common TCR motifs were defined through functional T-cell assays on cells from a couple of HPV16-positive patients. Whether T-cell immunity against the HPV oncoproteins E6 and E7 changes during chemoradiotherapy and whether survival is affected by this immunity were examined in the study. The candidate HPV-specific TCRs and motifs were subsequently tracked in TCR repertoires obtained from 90 or so patients with HPV-related cancers. Summary of the overall study and its limitations: Improved recurrence-free survival in HPV16-positive patients was associated with expansion of HPV-responsive T cells during chemoradiotherapy. The functional definition of HPV-specific T cells was derived from only a couple of HPV16-positive patients, and the survival association was reported for HPV16-positive patients. Expansion of candidate HPV-specific clones and E7-related TCR motifs was observed in the tumor microenvironment during treatment, whereas no such expansion was observed for non-HPV-specific T cells.

The method behind the library was the immunoSEQ multiplex PCR assay. Here the immuneACCESS table is served through TCRdb, limited to in-frame sequences with V and J called. Missing clones are a known gap in these copies; in checked studies unresolved V genes cover under half, and the rest lacks a known reason. Present in this sample are about 5,900 clones, approximately 70% of which were seen just once. Together, the top ten hold about 10% of the sample. Sequences KGHSH (CDR1) and LQKENI (CDR2) are obtained from the germline V gene. V is pared back by 10 bases and J by 0 bases, with 12 bases lying between the germline termini. Reading from cysteine to phenylalanine, the CDR3 counts 13 amino acids. The read is trimmed to its CDR3 DNA, 39 bases read in frame from base 1. Repertoires were sampled multiple times during chemoradiotherapy, which allowed clonal expansion in the tumor microenvironment to be followed.

The chain joins TRBV18 to TRBJ1-2, with the D gene uncertain. The TCR sequence derives from a human donor with HPV-associated anogenital cancer. The sample was taken from a patient who underwent chemoradiotherapy. The nucleotide sequence reads TGTGCCACTTCGTTCAGAACTAACTATGGCTACACCTTC. Translated, this gives CATSFRTNYGYTF.